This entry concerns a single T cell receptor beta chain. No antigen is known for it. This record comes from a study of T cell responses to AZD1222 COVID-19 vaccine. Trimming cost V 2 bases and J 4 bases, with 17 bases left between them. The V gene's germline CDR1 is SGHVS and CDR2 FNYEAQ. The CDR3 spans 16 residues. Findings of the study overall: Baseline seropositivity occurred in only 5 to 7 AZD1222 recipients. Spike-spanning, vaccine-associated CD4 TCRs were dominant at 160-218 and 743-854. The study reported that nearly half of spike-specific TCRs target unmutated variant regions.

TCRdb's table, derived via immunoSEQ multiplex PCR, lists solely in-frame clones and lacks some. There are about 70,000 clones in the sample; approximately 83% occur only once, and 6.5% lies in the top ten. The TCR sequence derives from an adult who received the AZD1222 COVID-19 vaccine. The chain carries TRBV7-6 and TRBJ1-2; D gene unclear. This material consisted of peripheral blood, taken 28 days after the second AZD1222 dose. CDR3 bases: TGTGCCAGCAGCTTAACCTCTGGACGAAGCCTCTATGGCTACACCTTC. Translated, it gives CASSLTSGRSLYGYTF.